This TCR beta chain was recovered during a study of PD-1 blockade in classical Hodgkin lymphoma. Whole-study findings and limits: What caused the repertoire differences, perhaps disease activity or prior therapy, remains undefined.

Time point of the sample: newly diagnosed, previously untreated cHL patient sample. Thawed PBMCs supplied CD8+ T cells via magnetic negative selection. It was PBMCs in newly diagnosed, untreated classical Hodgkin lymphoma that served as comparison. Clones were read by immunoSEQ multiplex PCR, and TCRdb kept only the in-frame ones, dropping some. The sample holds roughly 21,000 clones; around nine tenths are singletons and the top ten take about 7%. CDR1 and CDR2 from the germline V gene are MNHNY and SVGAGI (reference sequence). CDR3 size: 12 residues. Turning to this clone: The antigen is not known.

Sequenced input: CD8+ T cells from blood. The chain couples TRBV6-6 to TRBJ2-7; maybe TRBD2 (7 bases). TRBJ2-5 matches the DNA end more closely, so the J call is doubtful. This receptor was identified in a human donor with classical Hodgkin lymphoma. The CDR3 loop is CASTKGEGTQYF. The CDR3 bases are TGTGCCAGCACCAAGGGGGAGGGGACCCAGTACTTC.